Listed below are T cell receptor beta chains from one sample, sequenced in a study of blood T cell repertoires in COVID-19. TCRdb's table, derived via immunoSEQ multiplex PCR, lists solely in-frame clones and lacks some. Here the sample spans 3,200 or so clones, 93% being singletons. Sample: peripheral blood. These TCRs come from a human donor in a cohort sampled during active COVID-19. CDR3s include the opening cysteine and the closing phenylalanine or tryptophan. The D gene is left open where the match is weak. For some rows the clone size is stated as once, few or many, or as a class when expanded; others skip it.

TGTGCCAGCAGCTTCATGGCTAGCGGGAGCTACAATGAGCAGTTCTTC CASSFMASGSYNEQFF TRBJ2-1 TRBV5-4 - TRBD2
TGTGCCACAACCAGAACTAGCGGCACCTACGAGCAGTACTTC CATTRTSGTYEQYF TRBJ2-7 TRBV10-3 - TRBD2
TGCGCCAGCAGCCCCTCCGGTGGACTAGCGTCCAGTGCATCATACAATGAGCAGTTCTTC CASSPSGGLASSASYNEQFF TRBJ2-1 TRBV4-3 - TRBD2
TGTGCCAGTAGTCCACAGGGGACCCGGGGGAACACTGAAGCTTTCTTT CASSPQGTRGNTEAFF TRBJ1-1 TRBV19 - TRBD1
TGTGCCAGCAGTGCGGACAGGGGGCTGTCCGAGCAGTACTTC CASSADRGLSEQYF TRBJ2-7 TRBV2 - TRBD1
TGTGCCAGCAGCCCCACGGGACAGGGATATACCTACGAGCAGTACTTC CASSPTGQGYTYEQYF TRBJ2-7 TRBV28 - TRBD1
TGTGCCAGCAGCTCTTTCGACAGGAAAAATCAGCCCCAGCATTTT CASSSFDRKNQPQHF TRBJ1-5 TRBV21-1 - -
TGTGCCAGCAGCGTAGTGCCCGGGCCAGACAGGGCCACCGGGGAGCTGTTTTTT CASSVVPGPDRATGELFF TRBJ2-2 TRBV9 once TRBD1
TGTGCCAGCGGTAGACTAGCGGGAGTTCGCGAGCAGTACTTC CASGRLAGVREQYF TRBJ2-7 TRBV28 - TRBD2
TGTGCCAGTAGTATGACAGGCCGTAATTCACCCCTCCACTTT CASSMTGRNSPLHF TRBJ1-6 TRBV19 few -
TGTGCCAGCAGCGTAGGTCCGGGGAGCACTGAAGCTTTCTTT CASSVGPGSTEAFF TRBJ1-1 TRBV9 - -
TGTGCCAGCAGCGTAGATGCGGGTGGATACAATGAGCAGTTCTTC CASSVDAGGYNEQFF TRBJ2-1 TRBV9 - -
TGTGCCAGCAGCCAAGAGGGCAGATACAATGAGCAGTTCTTC CASSQEGRYNEQFF TRBJ2-1 TRBV3-1/TRBV3-2 - -
TGTGCCAGCAGCCAGGTGGGGTCACTAGCGGGCACAGATACGCAGTATTTT CASSQVGSLAGTDTQYF TRBJ2-3 TRBV4-2 once TRBD2
TGTGCCAGCAGCCCGGGTAGCGGGGGGCTACAAGAGACCCAGTACTTC CASSPGSGGLQETQYF TRBJ2-5 TRBV5-6 - TRBD2
TGTGCCAGCAGCGCCCTTGGGAGCGGACCCTTCAATGAGCAGTTCTTC CASSALGSGPFNEQFF TRBJ2-1 TRBV7-2 - -
TGTGCCAGCAGCTTAGTCACATACGACAGCGGGGACTATTTT CASSLVTYDSGDYF TRBJ1-3 TRBV7-9 - -
TGTGCCAGCATTGCGGGGACAGGCATTGCCACTGAAGCTTTCTTT CASIAGTGIATEAFF TRBJ1-1 TRBV6-5 - TRBD1
TGTGCCAGTAGTATAGACGGGACAGGGAACCTCAACAGGCAGTTCTTC CASSIDGTGNLNRQFF TRBJ2-1 TRBV19 - TRBD1
TGCGCCAGCAGCCCTGGTAGGGGGCGGGAAAAACTGTTTTTT CASSPGRGREKLFF TRBJ1-4 TRBV5-1 once TRBD1
TGTGCCAGCAGTGGCCGACAGGGGGTGGGGGAGCAGTACTTC CASSGRQGVGEQYF TRBJ2-7 TRBV6-6 - TRBD1
TGTGCCAGCAGCGCGGAGACAGGGCTTAACACTGAAGCTTTCTTT CASSAETGLNTEAFF TRBJ1-1 TRBV9 - TRBD1
TGTGCCAGCAGTTCCCTTCGGTACGAGCAGTACTTC CASSSLRYEQYF TRBJ2-7 TRBV28 - -
TGTGCCAGCTCATGGACAGGGAGCTCCTACGAGCAGTACTTC CASSWTGSSYEQYF TRBJ2-7 TRBV18 - TRBD1
TGTGCCAGCAGTTTAACAGGAAACTACGAGCAGTACTTC CASSLTGNYEQYF TRBJ2-7 TRBV27 - -
TGTGCCAGCAGCTCCAGCGGGGCAAGAAACTATAATTCACCCCTCCACTTT CASSSSGARNYNSPLHF TRBJ1-6 TRBV7-8 - -
TGTGCCAGCAGCGTTAGCCTAGCCCCCGGGGAGCTGTTTTTT CASSVSLAPGELFF TRBJ2-2 TRBV9 - -
TGTGCCAGCAGTGGGACTAGCGGGAGATGGGGCACAGATACGCAGTATTTT CASSGTSGRWGTDTQYF TRBJ2-3 TRBV6-1 - TRBD2
TGCGCCAGCAGCCAAGATAGGGCTAGCGGGGGGGCCGGGGCAGAGACCCAGTACTTC CASSQDRASGGAGAETQYF TRBJ2-5 TRBV4-1 once TRBD2
TGTGCCAGCTCCGTTTACGTAGAGAAAGCAGATACGCAGTATTTT CASSVYVEKADTQYF TRBJ2-3 TRBV18 - -
TGTGCCAGCTCACCACCGTCACAACAAGAGACCCAGTACTTC CASSPPSQQETQYF TRBJ2-5 TRBV18 - -
TGTGCCAGTAGTATAGTCGGAGGGCGGAACACCGGGGAGCTGTTTTTT CASSIVGGRNTGELFF TRBJ2-2 TRBV19 few -
TGTGCCAGCAGTCCTGGACAGGGGTCTTCTAAAAGCTCCTACGAGCAGTACTTC CASSPGQGSSKSSYEQYF TRBJ2-7 TRBV7-2 - TRBD1
TGTGCCAGTAGCGGAGGGGCAAGTAAAAGGATCACAGATACGCAGTATTTT CASSGGASKRITDTQYF TRBJ2-3 TRBV19 - -
TGTGCCAGCAGTTACGCCCAGGGTAACACTGAAGCTTTCTTT CASSYAQGNTEAFF TRBJ1-1 TRBV6-2/TRBV6-3 - -
TGTGCCAGCAGCTCAACAGGGGGCCCGATAGATACGCAGTATTTT CASSSTGGPIDTQYF TRBJ2-3 TRBV7-3 - TRBD1
TGTGCCACCAGTGATAGACACCGGGACAGGGGTTATGAGCAGTTCTTC CATSDRHRDRGYEQFF TRBJ2-1 TRBV24-1 - TRBD1
TGTGCCAGCAGCTCGTACCGGGACAGGGTTGAAAAACTGTTTTTT CASSSYRDRVEKLFF TRBJ1-4 TRBV7-9 - TRBD1
TGTGCCAGCAGCTTAGTAGGGGATTGGGCAGATACGCAGTATTTT CASSLVGDWADTQYF TRBJ2-3 TRBV7-2 - -
TGTGCCAGCAACGGTCAGGGGGCGCGGAAATTTGGCTACACCTTC CASNGQGARKFGYTF TRBJ1-2 TRBV28 - TRBD1